Listed here is a single T cell receptor (beta chain). Its specificity is not known. The PCR made use of 60 Vbeta and 13 Jbeta primers. Some clones are missing from TCRdb's copy, which holds only in-frame ones; the method was immunoSEQ multiplex PCR. The sample consists of 150,000 to 200,000 clones, roughly 79% of them appearing once. These data originate in a study of cytomegalovirus exposure and HLA in healthy donors. Overall study results and limits: Presence/absence comparisons presumed near-even sequencing depth among donors. Relative to equally common others, HLA-associated TCR beta chains showed greater clonal expansion in a later analysis. Cytomegalovirus association was listed for under 200 TCR beta chains. One later analysis reportedly identified an Asian-associated ancestry cluster that showed fewer N-insertions than the roughly 620-donor mean.

Deletions cut 2 bases from V and 8 bases from J, with 14 bases between. The germline CDR1 and CDR2 sequences are SGHRS and YFSETQ. CDR3 length: 14 residues. Sequencing was carried out using PBMCs. The rearrangement uses TRBV5-1 and TRBJ1-5; D may be TRBD1 (5 bases). The TCR sequence derives from a man aged 30 to 39 in good health and CMV-seronegative. The CDR3: CASSFSAGSKPQHF. The CDR3 coding sequence is TGCGCCAGCAGCTTCAGCGCAGGGTCGAAGCCCCAGCATTTT.